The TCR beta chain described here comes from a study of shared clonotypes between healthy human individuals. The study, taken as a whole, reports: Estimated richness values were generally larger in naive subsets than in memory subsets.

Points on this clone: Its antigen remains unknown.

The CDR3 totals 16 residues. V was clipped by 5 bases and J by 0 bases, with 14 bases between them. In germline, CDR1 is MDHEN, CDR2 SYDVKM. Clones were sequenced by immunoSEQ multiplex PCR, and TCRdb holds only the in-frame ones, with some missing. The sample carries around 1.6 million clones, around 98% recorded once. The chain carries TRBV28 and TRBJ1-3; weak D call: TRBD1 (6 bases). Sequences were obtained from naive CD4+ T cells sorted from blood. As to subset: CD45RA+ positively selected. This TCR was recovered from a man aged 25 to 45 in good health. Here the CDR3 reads CASSPIGTLSGNTIYF. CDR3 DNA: TGTGCCAGCAGTCCAATCGGGACACTCTCTGGAAACACCATATATTTT.